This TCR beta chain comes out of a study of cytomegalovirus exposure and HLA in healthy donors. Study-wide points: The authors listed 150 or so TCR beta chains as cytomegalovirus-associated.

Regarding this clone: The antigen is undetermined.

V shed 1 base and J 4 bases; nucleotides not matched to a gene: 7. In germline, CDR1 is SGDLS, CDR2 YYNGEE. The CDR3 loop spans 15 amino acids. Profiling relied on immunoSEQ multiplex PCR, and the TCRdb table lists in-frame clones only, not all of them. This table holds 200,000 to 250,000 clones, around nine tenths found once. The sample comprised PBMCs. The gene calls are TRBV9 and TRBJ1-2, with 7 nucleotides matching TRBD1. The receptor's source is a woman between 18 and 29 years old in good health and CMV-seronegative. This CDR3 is CASSVMESGGYGYTF. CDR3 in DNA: TGTGCCAGCAGCGTAATGGAGTCAGGGGGCTATGGCTACACCTTC.